This T cell receptor beta chain was profiled in a study of blood T cell repertoires in COVID-19. Study overall: Both acute and convalescent COVID-19 samples were obtained from the United States, Italy and Spain. PBMCs, B-cell-depleted T cells, or T cells were the source of the cDNA or gDNA that made up the material.

Study processing details: Researchers report that nucleated cell counts were estimated from reference gene primer amplification. TCRdb's table, derived via immunoSEQ multiplex PCR, lists solely in-frame clones and lacks some. V and J calls and clone size are as listed in that table; D and trimming were resolved from the DNA. The table has 120,000 or so clones, approximately 74% seen once; the top ten hold less than 6.5%. The ends were cut back, 4 bases at V and 0 bases at J, with 10 bases in the middle. CDR3 length equals 15 residues. Germline V gene sequence: CDR1 SNHLY, CDR2 FYNNEI. This clone has only a few counts.

This TCR derives from a man aged 55 to 70 with acute or convalescent COVID-19. The chain joins TRBV2 to TRBJ1-5, with D maybe TRBD1 (6 bases). Sequencing used peripheral blood. The CDR3 is CASSGGRTSNQPQHF. In DNA, the CDR3 is TGTGCCAGCAGTGGGGGGCGGACTAGCAATCAGCCCCAGCATTTT. The full variable domain, with the rest looked up from reference TRBV2 and TRBJ1-5, is EPEVTQTPSHQVTQMGQEVILRCVPISNHLYFYWYRQILGQKVEFLVSFYNNEISEKSEIFDDQFSVERPDGSNFTLKIRSTKLEDSAMYFCASSGGRTSNQPQHFGDGTRLSIL.